This TCR beta chain came from a study of blood T cell repertoires in COVID-19. Whole-study context: Researchers got acute and convalescent COVID-19 samples from the United States, Italy and Spain.

The protocol was immunoSEQ multiplex PCR, while the TCRdb copy is restricted to in-frame clones and leaves out a portion. The sample has around 80,000 clones, more than 65% seen once. The V and J ends lost 4 bases and 6 bases respectively, with 18 bases between them. The CDR3 spans 15 residues. Germline V gives CDR1 SGHTA, CDR2 FQGNSA. The specimen was peripheral blood. V and J are TRBV7-2 and TRBJ1-1; TRBD1 might be the D (5 bases). This TCR was recovered from a man older than 75 with acute or convalescent COVID-19. The CDR3 loop reads CASSSHFGGNAEAFF. The CDR3 DNA is TGTGCCAGCAGCTCCCATTTCGGGGGGAATGCTGAAGCTTTCTTT.